This T cell receptor (beta chain) was identified in a study of T cells in Graves' hyperthyroidism and ophthalmopathy (dated by TCRdb to between 2018 and 2021). With regard to the full study: Peripheral blood was sampled at the time of initial diagnosis, prior to any treatment. The study also compared thyroid tissue and blood T-cell repertoires from 6 or 7 Graves' hyperthyroidism patients. Following sampling, methimazole starting at 30 mg daily was given to hyperthyroidism patients, and high-dose intravenous methylprednisolone was given to ophthalmopathy patients. The paper reports TCR Vbeta CDR3 sequencing of about 140 peripheral blood samples: 43 ophthalmopathy, roughly 80 hyperthyroidism and 17 progressor patients. TCR V-J signatures able to tell the groups apart were searched for in a discovery cohort of 90 to 100 patients, of whom 43 had Graves' ophthalmopathy and around 57 had stable Graves' hyperthyroidism. Prospective prediction of ophthalmopathy was tested in an independent validation cohort consisting of 18 hyperthyroidism patients and some 15 patients who later progressed to ophthalmopathy. The 75 to 100 discovery patients were randomly divided into training and test sets at a 7:3 ratio. Broader findings and caveats from the paper: In validation, the model predicted progression to ophthalmopathy a median of around six months before onset, with roughly 70% sensitivity and about 75% specificity. A 13 V-J signature model separated ophthalmopathy from stable hyperthyroidism, with just over 85% sensitivity and roughly 84% specificity in cross-validation and 80%/75% in testing. No statistical method was used to set the sample size in advance, and investigators knew the group allocation. Blood samples also contained most of the expanded thyroid clonotypes (frequency above 0.001), which suggests that blood repertoires may reflect thyroid immune responses.

This clonotype was recorded at least ten times. It has no known antigen specificity. Qualities for individual bases were not recorded, and no much larger clone is one base off. Stable Graves' hyperthyroidism was defined as no progression to ophthalmopathy during 18 months of follow-up. Hyperthyroidism patients were newly diagnosed, had a disease duration of under 2 months, and were aged 18 to 65 years. Exclusion was applied to patients with uncontrolled infections, other autoimmune diseases, pregnancy or lactation. Diagnoses were established on the basis of clinical symptoms, serum thyroxine and TRAb, thyroid ultrasound, and orbital computed tomography. Ficoll-Paque density gradient centrifugation was used to isolate PBMCs from under 11 ml of fresh peripheral blood. Total RNA was extracted with Trizol reagent, and quality was checked on an Agilent 2100 Bioanalyzer. The TCR beta CDR3 regions were amplified from the RNA transcripts. The TCR CDR3 was subjected to a first round of RT-PCR using the HTBI primer set and the Qiagen OneStep RT-PCR kit. Libraries were constructed in a second round of multiplex PCR, after which size selection and purification were carried out. The libraries were sequenced on an Illumina HiSeq2000 using paired-end 100 bp reads. As for the authors' bioinformatics: Raw data were processed with SOAPnuke, discarding reads with adapters, uncalled bases, mean Phred below 15, or no exact constant-primer or identifier match. High-quality paired reads were merged using COPE v1.2.5, and each unique nucleotide sequence was defined as a clonotype. MiTCR v1.1 was used to align clonotypes to the IMGT TRBV, TRBD and TRBJ reference segments. The analysis was restricted to V-J combinations with a frequency above 0.0001, which together covered 98% to 99.2% of the repertoires. The TCS score was defined as the ratio of F50 (clonal expansion) to E x V (chaos), calculated using BLOSUM62-based TCRdist between CDR3 peptides within each V-J. Welch's t-statistics and random forest reduced 500 to 550 V-J features to about 12, which were used in a naive Bayes classifier (R e1071). TCRdb passed the public sequencing reads through fastp at Q25 and MiXCR, retaining productive beta sequences. Rows are combined by CDR3 protein, so each entry shows the most common genes and DNA. The V and J calls, along with clone size, are taken from TCRdb and not from the paper's own processing. This sample lists approximately 740,000 distinct CDR3 sequences; 14% were detected once. The ten most abundant clones make up approximately 10% of the sample.

The sample comprised blood. This clonotype was sampled from a woman aged 18-29 years with Graves' hyperthyroidism.

The CDR3 protein is CASSLIAPGGIADTQYF. The sequenced DNA: TGTGCCAGCAGTTTAATTGCGCCGGGTGGGATAGCAGATACGCAGTATTTT. The chain is assembled from TRBV28 and TRBJ2-3; the D gene lacks a confident call. From its cysteine to its phenylalanine, the CDR3 spans 17 amino acids. Only the CDR3 DNA is retained, 51 bases long and in frame from the first base. The germline V gene sets CDR1 to MDHEN and CDR2 to SYDVKM. V gives up 2 bases and J gives up 4 bases, and the segment between their germline ends measures 19 bases. The CDR3 plus the reference TRBV28 and TRBJ2-3 genes for the other parts give the full variable domain: DVKVTQSSRYLVKRTGEKVFLECVQDMDHENMFWYRQDPGLGLRLIYFSYDVKMKEKGDIPEGYSVSREKKERFSLILESASTNQTSMYLCASSLIAPGGIADTQYFGPGTRLTVL.